Listed here are 16 T cell receptor beta chains from one sample, sequenced in a study of blood T cell repertoires in COVID-19. Method: immunoSEQ multiplex PCR; TCRdb's copy keeps in-frame clones and lacks some. Found here are approximately 52,000 clones, 91% of them singletons; the top ten hold roughly 6.5%. Specimen: peripheral blood. The source is a man over 45 with active COVID-19.

The chain recombines TRBV5-1 with TRBJ2-1; D uncertain. Germline-derived CDR1 and CDR2 are SGHRS and YFSETQ. This CDR3 comprises 14 residues. Trimming took 0 bases from V and 3 from J, leaving 7 bases between them. The CDR3 coding sequence is TGCGCCAGCAGCTTGGGCGAGTTCTACAATGAGCAGTTCTTC. Translated: CASSLGEFYNEQFF.

The V gene is TRBV11-2, the J gene TRBJ2-7; tentatively, D is TRBD1 (5 bases). V lost 4 bases to trimming and J lost 4 bases, with 8 bases between them. This CDR3 has 12 amino acids. CDR1 and CDR2 (germline): SGHAT, FQNNGV. The CDR3 nucleotides read TGTGCCAGCAGCTACAACAGGTACGAGCAGTACTTC. Protein sequence: CASSYNRYEQYF.

The chain is built from TRBV6-2 or TRBV6-3 and TRBJ2-1; 11 bases map to TRBD2. The CDR3 spans 15 residues. In germline, CDR1 is MNHEY, CDR2 SVGEGT. The J segment lost 9 bases and the V segment lost 2 bases, leaving 6 bases of the junction unmatched. The CDR3 loop reads CASSYLSSGGLEQFF. DNA for the CDR3: TGTGCCAGCAGTTACCTGTCTAGCGGGGGGCTTGAGCAGTTCTTC.

This clone was detected once. This chain joins TRBV18 and TRBJ2-1; a weak D match, TRBD2 (6 bases). CDR1 is KGHSH and CDR2 is LQKENI in the germline V gene. The CDR3 runs to 14 residues. V lost 6 bases and J 9 bases, leaving 18 bases between the germline ends. The CDR3 is CASSPLQEGSEQFF. The CDR3 nucleotides read TGTGCCAGCTCGCCCCTCCAGGAGGGTAGTGAGCAGTTCTTC.

The CDR3, as DNA: TGCAGTGCTAGTGGTCTAGAGGCCTACAATGAGCAGTTCTTC. Amino acid sequence: CSASGLEAYNEQFF. The chain links TRBV20-1 to TRBJ2-1, with D unclear. The CDR3 consists of 14 residues. Per the germline V gene, CDR1 is DFQATT and CDR2 is SNEGSKA (reference sequence). Trimming shortened V by 3 bases and J by 2 bases, and 11 bases separated the two germline ends.

This clone was seen more than once but under ten times. V and J are TRBV27 and TRBJ2-7, with D perhaps matching TRBD1 (5 bases). The V and J ends lost 2 bases and 5 bases respectively, with 16 bases between them. CDR1 and CDR2 from the germline V gene are MNHEY and SMNVEV (reference sequence). The CDR3 is 15 amino acids. The CDR3 region has the DNA TGTGCCAGCAGTTTACGGGTATCAGGGATTGACGAGCAGTACTTC. It translates to CASSLRVSGIDEQYF.

V gene TRBV15 combines with J gene TRBJ2-6; D not certain. Germline CDR1 LNHNV, CDR2 YYDKDF (reference sequence). CDR3 length: 17 amino acids. The V end was cut by 1 base, the J end by 0 bases, with 10 bases between. CDR3 sequence (DNA): TGTGCCACCAGCAGAGCCGAACTGGTCTCTGGGGCCAACGTCCTGACTTTC. Encoded protein: CATSRAELVSGANVLTF.

This clone was observed once. The rearrangement uses TRBV2 and TRBJ2-5; tentative D call: TRBD1 (6 bases). Per germline, CDR1 SNHLY and CDR2 FYNNEI. The V end lost 6 bases, the J end lost 4 bases, and 18 bases lay between the germline ends. The CDR3 sequence is 15 residues long. The CDR3 reads CASSPIQGGGETQYF. The CDR3 bases are TGTGCCAGCAGCCCCATACAGGGCGGCGGAGAGACCCAGTACTTC.

The V call is TRBV27, the J call TRBJ2-7; TRBD2 agrees at 12 bases. CDR1 is MNHEY and CDR2 is SMNVEV in the germline V gene (reference sequence). V gave up 5 bases and J gave up 6 bases; unmatched junction bases: 20. The CDR3 has 19 amino acids. In DNA form, the CDR3 reads TGTGCCAGCAGTAGGTCGACTAGCGGGAGAATGGCGAGGGGCAGCGAGCAGTACTTC. This encodes CASSRSTSGRMARGSEQYF.

In DNA form, the CDR3 reads TGTGCCAGTAGTGTGACAGGGGGAAGGAACACTGAAGCTTTCTTT. Amino acids: CASSVTGGRNTEAFF. The V gene is TRBV19, the J gene TRBJ1-1, with TRBD1 matching over 9 bases. This CDR3 comprises 15 residues. V shed 5 bases and J 1 base; nucleotides not matched to a gene: 5. Per the germline V gene, CDR1 is LNHDA and CDR2 is SQIVND (reference sequence).

V gene TRBV5-4 combines with J gene TRBJ1-5; 8 bases are shared with TRBD1. Germline-derived CDR1 and CDR2 are SGHNT and YYREEE (reference sequence). Trimming cost V 4 bases and J 7 bases; bases outside gene matches: 4. The CDR3 covers 13 residues. CDR3 region: CASSIDRGQPQHF. The CDR3, as DNA: TGTGCCAGCAGCATAGACAGGGGCCAGCCCCAGCATTTT. Filled out from reference TRBV5-4 and TRBJ1-5, the complete variable domain reads ETGVTQSPTHLIKTRGQQVTLRCSSQSGHNTVSWYQQALGQGPQFIFQYYREEENGRGNFPPRFSGLQFPNYSSELNVNALELDDSALYLCASSIDRGQPQHFGDGTRLSIL.

The rearrangement uses TRBV7-2 and TRBJ2-5; weak D call: TRBD1 (6 bases). V was shortened by 5 bases and J by 1 base, with 8 bases between the two germline ends. The CDR3 covers 13 residues. Germline loops: CDR1 SGHTA, CDR2 FQGNSA. The CDR3 sequence: CASSLGAQETQYF. The DNA for the CDR3 is TGTGCCAGCAGCCTGGGGGCCCAAGAGACCCAGTACTTC.

V is TRBV5-1 and J is TRBJ2-2; 7 nucleotides match TRBD1. The V gene's germline CDR1 is SGHRS and CDR2 YFSETQ. The junction had 8 bases not matched to a gene; V was cut back by 1 base and J by 5 bases. This CDR3 comprises 16 residues. In DNA, the CDR3 is TGCGCCAGCAGCTTGATAGCAGGGGGAAAGACCGGGGAGCTGTTTTTT. Amino acids: CASSLIAGGKTGELFF.

The rearrangement links TRBV21-1 to TRBJ2-7; the tabulated D call, TRBD2, remains unverified against the DNA. TRBV21-1 is given as a pseudogene. This CDR3 comprises 13 residues. The CDR3 sequence: CASRRAGSYEQYF. The CDR3, as DNA: TGTGCCAGCAGAAGGGCGGGATCCTACGAGCAGTACTTC.

CDR3 amino acids: CASSLDRGLQETQYF. CDR3 nucleotides: TGCGCCAGCAGCTTGGACAGGGGGCTCCAAGAGACCCAGTACTTC. The chain has TRBV5-1 and TRBJ2-5, with 9 bases fitting TRBD1. Trimming cost V 0 bases and J 1 base; bases outside gene matches: 1. The CDR3 has 15 amino acids. Germline CDR1 reads SGHRS; CDR2 reads YFSETQ.

V is TRBV19 and J is TRBJ1-1; D possibly corresponds to TRBD1 (5 bases). V lost 5 bases, J lost 4 bases, and 20 bases lay in between. CDR1 and CDR2 (germline): LNHDA, SQIVND (reference sequence). There are 16 residues in the CDR3. The CDR3 protein is CASSAGGGWRATEAFF. CDR3 nucleotide sequence: TGTGCCAGTAGTGCCGGTGGGGGGTGGAGGGCCACTGAAGCTTTCTTT.